This is a list of T cell receptor beta chains from one sample in a study of shared clonotypes between healthy human individuals. TCRdb keeps only in-frame clones here, not all; method: immunoSEQ multiplex PCR. Here the sample spans roughly 1 million clones, 65% to 80% being singletons. Source material: memory CD4+ T cells sorted from blood. Receptor source: a man between 18 and 29 years old in good health. CDR3s include the opening cysteine and the closing phenylalanine or tryptophan. D genes are given only for firm matches. Clone size, where shown, is once, few, many, or a class for clones that have expanded.

clone size	V gene	J gene	D gene	CDR3 DNA	CDR3 protein
-	TRBV5-8	TRBJ1-2	-	TGTGCCAGCAGCTCTATAACCCCCGGCAGATCTAACTATGGCTACACCTTC	CASSSITPGRSNYGYTF
-	TRBV5-6	TRBJ2-4	TRBD2	TGTGCCAGCAGGCGAGGACTAGCGGGGGGAGCCAAAAACATTCAGTACTTC	CASRRGLAGGAKNIQYF
-	TRBV11-3	TRBJ2-2	TRBD1	TGTGCCAGCAGCCGTAGTGAGGGGGCCCCCACCGGGGAGCTGTTTTTT	CASSRSEGAPTGELFF
-	TRBV6-1	TRBJ2-7	-	TGTGCCAGCAGTGAAAATGAAGCACGGGAGCAGTACTTC	CASSENEAREQYF
-	TRBV6-1	TRBJ1-1	-	TGTGCCAGCAGTGAAAATCCGGGTCCGAACACTGAAGCTTTCTTT	CASSENPGPNTEAFF
-	TRBV9	TRBJ2-7	TRBD1	TGTGCCAGCAGCGTAGGGGGGACAGCGTCCTACGAGCAGTACTTC	CASSVGGTASYEQYF
-	TRBV4-1	TRBJ2-5	TRBD2	TGCGCCAGCAGCCAAGATGGCGGGAGGGCTGGGGAGACCCAGTACTTC	CASSQDGGRAGETQYF
-	TRBV7-9	TRBJ2-1	TRBD1	TGTGCCAGCAGCGCTTACAACAGGGGCAATGAGCAGTTCTTC	CASSAYNRGNEQFF
-	TRBV19	TRBJ1-5	-	TGTGCCAGTGGTGGGGGCTTTAGCAATCAGCCCCAGCATTTT	CASGGGFSNQPQHF
-	TRBV7-9	TRBJ2-3	-	TGTGCCAGCAGTATTACCGGCGGGGGCACAGATACGCAGTATTTT	CASSITGGGTDTQYF
-	TRBV9	TRBJ2-2	-	TGTGCCAGCAGCGTAGGGCGGGGCACCGGGGAGCTGTTTTTT	CASSVGRGTGELFF
-	TRBV7-2	TRBJ2-3	-	TGTGCCAGCACCTCTAGCACAGATACGCAGTATTTT	CASTSSTDTQYF
-	TRBV2	TRBJ1-2	TRBD1	TGTGCCAGCGGGACAGGGGTCTTCGCACGTGGCTATGGCTACACCTTC	CASGTGVFARGYGYTF
-	TRBV7-9	TRBJ1-1	-	TGTGCCAGCAGCAGGGGCCTTCTGGATGCTTTCTTT	CASSRGLLDAFF
few	TRBV5-1	TRBJ1-1	TRBD1	TGCGCCAGCAGCATGGGGGGACAGGGGTTGAACACTGAAGCTTTCTTT	CASSMGGQGLNTEAFF
-	TRBV6-1	TRBJ1-1	-	TGTGCCAGCAATCGACAGGCCCCGAACACTGAAGCTTTCTTT	CASNRQAPNTEAFF
-	TRBV5-6	TRBJ2-3	-	TGTGCCAGCAGTTTTAGCACAGATACGCAGTATTTT	CASSFSTDTQYF
-	TRBV27	TRBJ1-2	TRBD1	TGTGCCAGCAGTCGAAACGACAGGGATTATGGCTACACCTTC	CASSRNDRDYGYTF
-	TRBV6-1	TRBJ1-1	-	TGTGCCAGCAGTCGCCAAGAGTACACTGAAGCTTTCTTT	CASSRQEYTEAFF
-	TRBV7-9	TRBJ1-2	TRBD1	TGTGCCAGCAGCTCCCGGACAGGGAACTATGGCTACACCTTC	CASSSRTGNYGYTF
-	TRBV10-2	TRBJ2-7	-	TGCGCCAGCAGTGAGTTGGGGGGTCGGCAGTACTTC	CASSELGGRQYF
-	TRBV10-1	TRBJ2-3	-	TGCGCCAGCAGTGACCCGGGCAGGGGCCCAGATACGCAGTATTTT	CASSDPGRGPDTQYF
-	TRBV19	TRBJ1-2	-	TGTGCCAGTAGTATAGGAAGCAAGATAAGCACCACGGGATATGGCTACACCTTC	CASSIGSKISTTGYGYTF